This T cell receptor (beta chain) was sequenced in a study of Graves' ophthalmopathy and Graves' hyperthyroidism. About the study: By definition, stable hyperthyroidism involved no ophthalmopathy within 18 months of follow-up.

There are 14 residues in the CDR3. The V segment lost 4 bases and the J segment 10 bases; nucleotides outside the gene matches: 8. Per the germline V gene, CDR1 is SGDLS and CDR2 is YYNGEE. TCR beta CDR3 regions were amplified from RNA transcripts. An opening RT-PCR round employed HTBI primers and preceded a second-round multiplex PCR. TCRdb used MiXCR to reprocess the multiplex PCR reads, holding one entry per CDR3 protein. The sample contains 900,000 to 1,200,000 distinct CDR3 sequences, about two fifths of which appear only once. Included hyperthyroidism patients were aged 18 to 65 and newly diagnosed (under 2 months' duration). Enrollment excluded any patients with other autoimmune diseases, uncontrolled infections, pregnancy or lactation. As diagnostic evidence, clinical symptoms, serum thyroxine, TRAb, thyroid ultrasound and orbital computed tomography were relied upon.

This chain connects TRBV9 to TRBJ2-5; 12 positions agree with TRBD2. This TCR was sampled from an adult man with Graves' hyperthyroidism. Sequencing was done on a sample of peripheral blood or thyroid tissue (not recorded which). The CDR3 bases are TGTGCCAGCAGCACCGGGACTAGCGGGTGGGACCAGTACTTC. Its translation is CASSTGTSGWDQYF.